The 17 T cell receptor beta chains presented below share a single source sample, sequenced in a study of breast tumors, draining lymph nodes, adjacent tissues. Breast cancer patients provided tissue from their axillary draining lymph nodes. TCRdb fed the multiplex PCR reads into MiXCR, producing one record per CDR3 protein. The table lists approximately 210,000 distinct CDR3 sequences, 32% of them singletons. The material sequenced was axillary lymph node tissue. The receptors were sampled from a female donor with breast cancer. Some clones in this sample may be carry-over from other donors' samples.

The V call is TRBV2, the J call TRBJ1-5; no clear D. This CDR3 is built from 13 residues. Germline CDR1 is SNHLY and CDR2 is FYNNEI. With 7 bases removed from V and 11 bases from J, the gap between germline ends came to 18 bases. CDR3 nucleotide sequence: TGTGCCAGCACTAGGACTAGTCGGGAGACCCAGCATTTT. It encodes CASTRTSRETQHF.

This clonotype was counted many times. The genes are TRBV20-1 and TRBJ2-7; possible D gene TRBD2, 6 bases. The CDR3 sequence is 11 residues long. Germline V gene data show CDR1 as DFQATT and CDR2 as SNEGSKA (reference sequence). The V and J ends lost 5 bases and 5 bases respectively, with 10 bases between them. The CDR3 is CSAGLANEQYF. CDR3 DNA sequence: TGCAGTGCTGGGCTAGCGAACGAGCAGTACTTC.

In its sample, this clonotype was seen a few times. Since a much larger clone is just one base distant, this may be a read error. This chain uses TRBV9 with TRBJ2-1; the D is unclear. Per germline, CDR1 SGDLS and CDR2 YYNGEE. The CDR3 extends over 15 amino acids. The CDR3 nucleotides read TGTGCCAGCAGCGTACCGCCAGAGAGTAACAATGAGCCGTTCTTC. Its translation: CASSVPPESNNEPFF.

This clonotype appeared a few times. This may be a read error: a much more frequent sequence differs by one nucleotide. This chain links TRBV5-4 with TRBJ1-2; D is ambiguous. V lost 2 bases to trimming and J lost 0 bases, with 14 bases between them. The CDR3 loop spans 16 amino acids. CDR1 is SGHNT and CDR2 is YYREEE in the germline V gene (reference sequence). CDR3 in amino acids: CASSLRAAFANYGYTF. The CDR3 bases are TGTGCCAGCAGCTTAAGGGCAGCGTTCGCTAACTATGGCTACACCTTC.

This clonotype has just one count. An end of the junction does not agree with germline; a read error may underlie this. V and J are TRBV7-8 and TRBJ2-5; 8 bases are a match to TRBD2. The CDR3 spans 14 residues. Germline loops: CDR1 SGHVS, CDR2 FQNEAQ. In DNA form, the CDR3 reads TGTGCCGGCAGCTCGGGACTAGGCCAAGAGGCCCAGTACTTC. Amino acid sequence: CAGSSGLGQEAQYF.

In the case of this clonotype: This may come from a read error, since a much larger clone is one base off. It is likely a read error, because the conserved phenylalanine at the end of the CDR3 is missing. The CDR3 region has the DNA TGCAGCGTTGAAGTCCTCGCACCTGGAAACACCATATATTCT. It is translated as CSVEVLAPGNTIYS. This rearrangement joins TRBV29-1 to TRBJ1-3; D gene uncertain. Trimming cost V 1 base and J 2 bases, with 9 bases left between them. The CDR3 spans 14 residues. The germline V gene encodes CDR1 SQVTM and CDR2 ANQGSEA.

The chain links TRBV19 to TRBJ2-1; 7 bases agree with TRBD1. J was trimmed by 11 bases and V by 7 bases; bases with no gene match: 17. Germline-derived CDR1 and CDR2 are LNHDA and SQIVND (reference sequence). The CDR3 totals 15 residues. In DNA form, the CDR3 reads TGTGCCAGTAAGAACGAAGGGGGCGCGGGCGGTAAGCAGTTCTTC. Protein sequence: CASKNEGGAGGKQFF.

Ten or more counts support this clonotype. The chain links TRBV12-3 or TRBV12-4 to TRBJ2-7, with TRBD1 as a possible D gene (6 bases). This CDR3 is 13 amino acids long. V lost 7 bases, J lost 0 bases, and 10 bases lay in between. The CDR3 region has the DNA TGTGCCAGCAAGGTGGACAGCTCCTACGAGCAGTACTTC. As protein: CASKVDSSYEQYF.

Comments on this clonotype: At one end the junction does not follow the germline gene, possibly because of a read error. This chain links TRBV20-1 with TRBJ2-5, with D possibly matching TRBD1 (6 bases). The CDR3 consists of 11 residues. In germline, CDR1 is DFQATT, CDR2 SNEGSKA (reference sequence). CDR3 DNA sequence: TGCGGTGCTAGCAGGGGAGAGACCCAGTCCTTC. Translated: CGASRGETQSF.

The chain recombines TRBV25-1 with TRBJ2-5; 13 positions agree with TRBD2. J lost 4 bases, V lost 4 bases, and 12 bases had no gene match. Germline-derived CDR1 and CDR2 are MGHDK and SYGVNS. The length of the CDR3 is 18 residues. The CDR3 sequence: CASSARGLAGVGPETQYF. Written as DNA, the CDR3 is TGTGCCAGCAGTGCTAGAGGACTAGCGGGAGTAGGGCCAGAGACCCAGTACTTC.

V is TRBV30 and J is TRBJ2-2, with D possibly being TRBD1 or TRBD2 (5 bases each). Germline values: CDR1 GTSNPN, CDR2 SVGIG (reference sequence). The CDR3 has 14 residues. V was cut by 8 bases and J by 0 bases, with 13 bases left in between. CDR3 protein: CAQRWGTNTGELFF. In DNA, the CDR3 is TGTGCCCAACGGTGGGGGACGAACACCGGGGAGCTGTTTTTT.

About this clonotype: The conserved closing phenylalanine or tryptophan is absent in this CDR3, likely reflecting a read error. This chain links TRBV10-3 with TRBJ2-7; D possibly matches TRBD1 or TRBD2 (5 bases each). This CDR3 has 16 amino acids. Germline V gene sequence: CDR1 ENHRY, CDR2 SYGVKD. The V end lost 10 bases, the J end lost 0 bases, and 22 bases lay between the germline ends. CDR3 amino acids: CASSWGRRTNSYEQYS. CDR3 sequence (DNA): TGTGCCAGCAGCTGGGGACGGCGGACGAACTCCTACGAGCAGTACTCC.

This clonotype showed up just a few times. The V call is TRBV20-1, the J call TRBJ1-1, with a tentative D call TRBD1 (5 bases). The CDR3 consists of 11 residues. The germline V gene encodes CDR1 DFQATT and CDR2 SNEGSKA (reference sequence). V was clipped by 6 bases and J by 6 bases, with 11 bases between them. As DNA, the CDR3 is TGCAGTGCGCGCCAGGGAGCTGAAGCTTTCTTT. Amino acids: CSARQGAEAFF.

There are many counts of this clonotype. DNA for the CDR3: TGTGCCGCTCGGAGGGCTAGCGGGAGGCAAGGGCAGTATTTT. Its protein product is CAARRASGRQGQYF. The chain employs TRBV6-5 and TRBJ2-3, with 11 nucleotides matching TRBD2. CDR3 length equals 14 residues. CDR1 is MNHEY, CDR2 SVGAGI, per germline. V lost 11 bases to trimming and J lost 11 bases; unmatched junction nucleotides: 15.

Many counts were recorded for this clonotype. The chain employs TRBV5-6 and TRBJ1-2; D not resolved. The CDR3 length is 10 residues. Trimming removed 10 bases from V and 5 bases from J, with 9 bases in between. CDR1 is SGHDT, CDR2 YYEEEE, per germline. The CDR3 DNA sequence: TGTGCCCCCCAATCGTATGGCTACACCTTC. Residues: CAPQSYGYTF.

The CDR3 sequence is CASSQDWNSGRAKNIQYF. CDR3 DNA: TGCGCCAGCAGCCAAGATTGGAATAGCGGGAGGGCCAAAAACATTCAGTACTTC. The chain recombines TRBV4-3 with TRBJ2-4; 10 bases align to TRBD2. The CDR3 has 18 residues. Unmatched junction bases numbered 6, after V lost 0 bases and J lost 1 base. Germline CDR1 and CDR2: LGHNA and YSLEER.

This clonotype appeared a few times. This may stem from a read error, because a much larger clone lies one nucleotide away. The chain links TRBV5-6 to TRBJ2-5; 8 bases map to TRBD2. CDR1 SGHDT and CDR2 YYEEEE come from the germline V gene. With 2 bases clipped from V and 5 bases from J, the junction kept 11 bases outside the gene matches. This CDR3 is built from 16 residues. The chain's CDR3 is CASSFLTTGRGETQYF. The DNA for the CDR3 is TGTGCCAGCAGCTTCCTGACTACCGGGAGGGGTGAGACCCAGTACTTC.